The present entry profiles one T cell receptor (beta chain) with its context. What it recognizes is unknown. Random hexamers served to reverse transcribe about 0.5 to 1 ug RNA. Via MiXCR, TCRdb re-called the immunoSEQ multiplex PCR reads, giving one row per CDR3 protein. Here the sample spans fewer than 140,000 distinct CDR3 sequences, approximately 94% being singletons. Isolation of CD8+ and CD4+ T cells was performed negatively, whereas enrichment of TEMRA cells was done by FACS. Germline CDR1 reads SGDLS; CDR2 reads YYNGEE. There are 17 residues in the CDR3. V shed 3 bases and J 2 bases; nucleotides not matched to a gene: 12. The entry originates in a study of CD8 T cells in Susac syndrome. Study-level background: The Susac syndrome patients that were sequenced included roughly six with active disease and eight in remission.

Points from the study as a whole: TEMRA cells and active patients showed peak Susac CD8+ clonal expansion. In total CD8+ repertoires, some 15 Susac-specific public clones were found, and in CD8+ TEMRA repertoires, about 5 were found.

This sequence originates from a human donor with Susac syndrome. Sequences were obtained from CD8+ T cells from PBMCs. This sequence joins TRBV9 and TRBJ2-3; 7 bases agree with TRBD2. CDR3 DNA sequence: TGTGCCAGCAGCGCCGGGGGGTCTTCCGGCTTCACAGATACGCAGTATTTT. It specifies CASSAGGSSGFTDTQYF.